These 26 T cell receptor beta chains originate from one sample sequenced in a study of blood T cell repertoires in COVID-19. Generated by immunoSEQ multiplex PCR, the TCRdb table keeps only in-frame clones and is missing some. In the table there are roughly 250,000 clones, 65% to 85% of which are singletons. Source material: peripheral blood. Source of these receptors: a human donor in a cohort sampled during active COVID-19.

This chain joins TRBV18 and TRBJ2-1; 9 nucleotides agree with TRBD2. CDR1 and CDR2 (germline): KGHSH, LQKENI. The CDR3 length is 15 residues. The V gene end was trimmed by 4 bases and the J gene end by 8 bases; junction bases not matched to a gene: 9. CDR3 nucleotide sequence: TGTGCCAGCTCACGGAGCGGGAGGCGGTACGATGAGCAGTTCTTC. It encodes CASSRSGRRYDEQFF.

This chain uses TRBV23-1 with TRBJ1-2; tentatively, D is TRBD1 (5 bases). TRBV23-1 is assigned to the ORF class and has an uncertain function. CDR3 length: 16 amino acids. V lost 0 bases and J lost 0, with 11 bases in between. This chain's CDR3 is CASSQSRGNANYGYTF. DNA of the CDR3: TGCGCCAGCAGTCAATCTCGGGGGAATGCTAACTATGGCTACACCTTC.

The rearrangement uses TRBV3-1 (or the pseudogene TRBV3-2) and TRBJ2-2; 8 bases agree with TRBD1. With 4 bases clipped from V and 4 bases from J, the junction kept 8 bases outside the gene matches. The germline V gene has CDR1 LGHDT and CDR2 YNNKEL (reference sequence). The CDR3 contains 16 residues. Here the CDR3 reads CASSLLTGEITGELFF. The CDR3 DNA is TGTGCCAGCAGCCTGTTGACAGGGGAAATCACCGGGGAGCTGTTTTTT.

In its sample, this clone was seen many times. The gene calls are TRBV3-1 (or the pseudogene TRBV3-2) and TRBJ2-2; 12 nucleotides align to TRBD2. Germline CDR1 and CDR2: LGHDT and YNNKEL (reference sequence). With V trimmed by 1 base and J by 5 bases, 5 bases remained unmatched. The CDR3 runs 17 residues. CDR3 amino acids: CASSQGLAGAGTGELFF. DNA of the CDR3: TGTGCCAGCAGCCAAGGACTAGCGGGAGCTGGGACCGGGGAGCTGTTTTTT.

The chain recombines TRBV7-2 with TRBJ2-7; TRBD1 is a possible D gene (6 bases). V gave up 1 base and J gave up 7 bases, with 17 bases separating them. Germline V gene data show CDR1 as SGHTA and CDR2 as FQGNSA. There are 15 residues in the CDR3. Here the CDR3 DNA reads TGTGCCAGCAGCTTAGAAGCCGGGACAACCGGGGAGCAGTACTTC. This sequence encodes CASSLEAGTTGEQYF.

The rearrangement joins TRBV6-2 or TRBV6-3 to TRBJ2-1, with 10 bases that match TRBD2. This CDR3 is 17 amino acids long. V dropped 4 bases and J dropped 0; count of bases not matched to a gene: 6. Germline loops: CDR1 MNHEY, CDR2 SVGEGT. The chain's CDR3 is CASSFLLAGSSYNEQFF. CDR3 DNA: TGTGCCAGCAGTTTTTTACTAGCGGGGAGCTCCTACAATGAGCAGTTCTTC.

The chain employs TRBV10-2 and TRBJ2-3; 12 bases are a match to TRBD2. Looked up from germline, CDR1 is WSHSY and CDR2 is SAAADI. V was pared by 1 base and J by 3 bases, with 8 bases of the junction left unmatched. This CDR3 comprises 18 residues. CDR3 sequence reads: CASSEYGLAGGLTDTQYF. In nucleotides, the CDR3 is TGCGCCAGCAGTGAGTACGGCCTAGCGGGGGGGCTGACAGATACGCAGTATTTT.

V usage is TRBV18 and J usage is TRBJ2-7; weak D call: TRBD2 (5 bases). Germline CDR1 is KGHSH and CDR2 is LQKENI. The CDR3 contains 14 residues. V gave up 3 bases and J gave up 5 bases, with 14 bases separating them. The CDR3 nucleotides are TGTGCCAGCTCACCTAGCTCCATGCGGGACGAGCAGTACTTC. Its translation is CASSPSSMRDEQYF.

Of note for this clone: This same CDR3 is encoded by further DNA sequences in the sample. The J gene is TRBJ2-6, the V gene TRBV7-3, with 7 bases that match TRBD1. The V and J ends lost 1 base and 2 bases, in that order; junction bases with no gene match: 5. The CDR3 is made up of 17 amino acids. Germline CDR1 is SGHTA and CDR2 is FQGTGA. The CDR3 reads CASSLRQGVTGANVLTF. CDR3 nucleotides: TGTGCCAGCAGCTTAAGACAGGGAGTAACTGGGGCCAACGTCCTGACTTTC.

V and J are TRBV11-2 and TRBJ2-7, with 8 bases matching TRBD2. The CDR3 is 13 residues long. V was pared by 8 bases and J by 6 bases, with 9 bases of the junction left unmatched. Germline V gives CDR1 SGHAT, CDR2 FQNNGV. CDR3 loop: CASCPVAGFEQYF. CDR3 nucleotide sequence: TGTGCCAGCTGCCCCGTAGCGGGATTCGAGCAGTACTTC.

This clone was seen only once. The rearrangement links TRBV4-1 to TRBJ2-1, with a tentative D call TRBD2 (7 bases). The germline V gene has CDR1 MGHRA and CDR2 YSYEKL. Trimming removed 0 bases from V and 7 bases from J, with 22 bases in between. This CDR3 comprises 18 residues. This CDR3 reads CASSQDLGGGATRNEQFF. The CDR3 DNA is TGCGCCAGCAGCCAAGATTTAGGAGGGGGGGCCACTAGGAATGAGCAGTTCTTC.

V and J are TRBV19 and TRBJ2-1; possible D gene TRBD1, 6 bases. Looked up from germline, CDR1 is LNHDA and CDR2 is SQIVND (reference sequence). Trimming took 5 bases from V and 8 from J, leaving 16 bases between them. The CDR3 consists of 14 residues. CDR3 DNA: TGTGCCAGTAGTGTTCGGAACAGGGCCGATGAGCAGTTCTTC. This gives the protein CASSVRNRADEQFF.

This clone was recorded a few times. J is TRBJ2-7 and V is TRBV2; D perhaps matches TRBD2 (7 bases). Germline V lookup: CDR1 SNHLY, CDR2 FYNNEI. The CDR3 loop spans 19 amino acids. Trimming cost V 1 base and J 4 bases, with 26 bases left between them. The CDR3 spells CASSEDPLLGGGILYEQYF. The CDR3, as DNA: TGTGCCAGCAGTGAAGATCCCCTCCTGGGGGGGGGCATACTGTACGAGCAGTACTTC.

V and J are TRBV5-1 and TRBJ2-7, with D maybe TRBD2 (5 bases). Germline lookup yields CDR1 SGHRS and CDR2 YFSETQ. The V end was cut by 2 bases, the J end by 6 bases, with 12 bases between. The CDR3 runs to 13 residues. CDR3: CASSFREEGEQYF. CDR3 coding DNA: TGCGCCAGCAGCTTCCGGGAAGAAGGCGAGCAGTACTTC.

The CDR3 is CASSPRGGGSSYEQYF. The CDR3 DNA follows: TGTGCCAGCAGTCCAAGGGGAGGGGGTAGCTCCTACGAGCAGTACTTC. The chain links TRBV2 to TRBJ2-7, with a tentative D call TRBD2 (7 bases). This CDR3 region has 16 residues. V shed 5 bases and J shed 0 bases, with 17 bases lying between them. Germline CDR1 SNHLY, CDR2 FYNNEI.

On this clone: Other nucleotide sequences from this sample produce the same CDR3. The chain employs TRBV19 and TRBJ2-7; weak D call: TRBD1 (5 bases). Germline V gene sequence: CDR1 LNHDA, CDR2 SQIVND (reference sequence). This CDR3 comprises 12 residues. The V end lost 3 bases, the J end lost 3 bases, and 6 bases lay between the germline ends. Here the CDR3 reads CASSMGHYEQYF. DNA of the CDR3: TGTGCCAGTAGTATGGGGCACTACGAGCAGTACTTC.

This rearrangement joins TRBV6-6 to TRBJ2-2; TRBD1 matches at 8 bases. CDR1 and CDR2 from the germline V gene are MNHNY and SVGAGI (reference sequence). The CDR3 extends over 15 amino acids. J gave up 4 bases and V 4 bases, and 5 bases lay outside the gene matches. CDR3 loop: CASSFGQGSTGELFF. The CDR3 nucleotides read TGTGCCAGCAGTTTTGGACAGGGAAGCACCGGGGAGCTGTTTTTT.

This clone was recorded only once. This sequence joins TRBV18 and TRBJ1-1, with D possibly matching TRBD1 (5 bases). The CDR3 runs to 15 residues. Germline loops: CDR1 KGHSH, CDR2 LQKENI. V was cut by 5 bases and J by 0 bases, with 13 bases left in between. The CDR3, as DNA: TGTGCCAGCTCATCCGCAGGGAACATGAACACTGAAGCTTTCTTT. As protein: CASSSAGNMNTEAFF.

This chain links TRBV7-9 with TRBJ1-1; TRBD1 agrees at 7 bases. V shed 5 bases, J shed 10 bases, and the junction held 16 bases outside the gene matches. Germline CDR1 and CDR2: SEHNR and FQNEAQ (reference sequence). The CDR3 is 15 amino acids. The CDR3 loop reads CASSPSTPQGHGAFF. The CDR3 nucleotides read TGTGCCAGCAGCCCATCCACCCCACAGGGGCATGGAGCTTTCTTT. Complete variable domain (other parts from reference TRBV7-9 and TRBJ1-1): DTGVSQNPRHKITKRGQNVTFRCDPISEHNRLYWYRQTLGQGPEFLTYFQNEAQLEKSRLLSDRFSAERPKGSFSTLEIQRTEQGDSAMYLCASSPSTPQGHGAFFGQGTRLTVV.

This clone was observed many times. V usage is TRBV10-2 and J usage is TRBJ1-3; the D is unclear. Trimming took 3 bases from V and 0 from J, leaving 12 bases between them. Germline CDR1 and CDR2: WSHSY and SAAADI. The CDR3 consists of 16 residues. The CDR3 nucleotides read TGCGCCAGCAGTGAAGTAGGAGCCGTCTCTGGAAACACCATATATTTT. Protein sequence: CASSEVGAVSGNTIYF.

This clone came up a few times. The chain joins TRBV12-3 or TRBV12-4 to TRBJ1-6; D uncertain. Trimming left V 5 bases short and J 7 bases short, with 9 bases between. This CDR3 comprises 13 residues. The CDR3 reads CASSVSQNSPLHF. The CDR3 DNA is TGTGCCAGCAGTGTAAGTCAGAATTCACCCCTCCACTTT.

This sequence joins TRBV2 and TRBJ2-5, with D perhaps TRBD2 (6 bases). From germline, CDR1 is SNHLY and CDR2 FYNNEI. The CDR3 is made up of 15 amino acids. V lost 11 bases and J 6 bases, leaving 25 bases between the germline ends. The DNA for the CDR3 is TGTGCCGCGAGGCTGAGGGGACTGGGGCCACAGACCCAGTACTTC. Protein product: CAARLRGLGPQTQYF.

This rearrangement joins TRBV18 to TRBJ2-1; 9 bases map to TRBD2. From germline, CDR1 is KGHSH and CDR2 LQKENI. The CDR3 spans 16 residues. J gave up 5 bases and V 2 bases, and 7 bases lay outside the gene matches. In DNA form, the CDR3 reads TGTGCCAGCTCACCAGGGACTAGCAAACCCAACAATGAGCAGTTCTTC. As protein: CASSPGTSKPNNEQFF.

The V gene is TRBV28, the J gene TRBJ1-4, with a possible D match to TRBD1 (5 bases). The CDR3 runs 15 residues. Germline V gene data show CDR1 as MDHEN and CDR2 as SYDVKM. The V end lost 5 bases, the J end lost 6 bases, and 16 bases lay between the germline ends. This chain's CDR3 is CASSLSGTTDEKLFF. The CDR3 region has the DNA TGTGCCAGCAGTCTATCCGGGACTACAGATGAAAAACTGTTTTTT.

This clone was counted a single time. J is TRBJ2-2 and V is TRBV6-4; 8 nucleotides line up with TRBD1. V shed 4 bases, J shed 10 bases, and the junction held 5 bases outside the gene matches. Germline-derived CDR1 and CDR2 are MRHNA and SNTAGT. The CDR3 is made up of 13 amino acids. The DNA of the CDR3 is TGTGCCAGCAGTGCTGGACAGGGTTTGGAGCTGTTTTTT. This translates into CASSAGQGLELFF.

The chain links TRBV5-4 to TRBJ2-3; D remains ambiguous. V lost 1 base to trimming and J lost 3 bases, with 6 bases between them. Germline V gene lookup returns CDR1 SGHNT and CDR2 YYREEE (reference sequence). The CDR3 is 13 residues long. The CDR3 is CASSLTSTDTQYF. As DNA, the CDR3 is TGTGCCAGCAGCTTGACCAGTACAGATACGCAGTATTTT.